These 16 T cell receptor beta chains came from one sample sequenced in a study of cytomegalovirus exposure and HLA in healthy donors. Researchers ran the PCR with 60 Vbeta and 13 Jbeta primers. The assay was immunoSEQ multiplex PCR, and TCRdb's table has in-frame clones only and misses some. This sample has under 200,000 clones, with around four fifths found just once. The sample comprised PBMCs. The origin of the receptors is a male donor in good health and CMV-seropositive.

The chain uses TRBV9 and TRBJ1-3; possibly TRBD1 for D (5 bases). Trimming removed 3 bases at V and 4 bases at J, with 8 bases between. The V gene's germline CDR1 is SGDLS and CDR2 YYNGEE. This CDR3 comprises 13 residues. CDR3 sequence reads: CASSGRTGNTIYF. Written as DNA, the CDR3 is TGTGCCAGCAGCGGTAGGACAGGAAACACCATATATTTT.

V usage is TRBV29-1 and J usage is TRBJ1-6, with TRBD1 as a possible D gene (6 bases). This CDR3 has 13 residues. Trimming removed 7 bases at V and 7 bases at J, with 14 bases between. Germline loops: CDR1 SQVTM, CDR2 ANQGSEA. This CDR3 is CSAKGGLNSPLHF. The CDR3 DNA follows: TGCAGCGCTAAAGGGGGTTTAAATTCACCCCTCCACTTT.

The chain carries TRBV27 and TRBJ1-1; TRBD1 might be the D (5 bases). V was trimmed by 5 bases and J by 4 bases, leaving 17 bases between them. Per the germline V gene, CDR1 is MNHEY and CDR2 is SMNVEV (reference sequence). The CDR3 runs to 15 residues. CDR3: CASSRFQGSPTEAFF. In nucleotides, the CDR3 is TGTGCCAGCAGTAGATTCCAGGGTTCCCCCACTGAAGCTTTCTTT.

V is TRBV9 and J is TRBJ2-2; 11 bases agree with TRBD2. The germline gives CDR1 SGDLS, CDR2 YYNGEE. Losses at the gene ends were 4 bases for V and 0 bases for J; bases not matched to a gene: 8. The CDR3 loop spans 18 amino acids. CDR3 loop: CASSPRLAGIANTGELFF. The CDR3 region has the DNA TGTGCCAGCAGCCCTAGACTAGCGGGGATCGCGAACACCGGGGAGCTGTTTTTT.

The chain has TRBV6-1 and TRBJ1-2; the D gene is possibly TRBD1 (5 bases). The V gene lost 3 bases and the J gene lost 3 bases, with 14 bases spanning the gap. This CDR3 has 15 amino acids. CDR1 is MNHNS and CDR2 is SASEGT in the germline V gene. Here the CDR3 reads CASSEGLRGDYGYTF. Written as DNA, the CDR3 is TGTGCCAGCAGTGAGGGACTCCGGGGGGACTATGGCTACACCTTC.

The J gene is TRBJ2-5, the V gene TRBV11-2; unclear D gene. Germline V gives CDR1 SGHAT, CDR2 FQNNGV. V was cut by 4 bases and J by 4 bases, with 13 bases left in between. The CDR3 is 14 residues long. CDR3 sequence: CASSSPGLAETQYF. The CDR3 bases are TGTGCCAGCAGCTCCCCCGGCTTAGCAGAGACCCAGTACTTC. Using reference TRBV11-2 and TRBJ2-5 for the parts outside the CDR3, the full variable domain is EAGVAQSPRYKIIEKRQSVAFWCNPISGHATLYWYQQILGQGPKLLIQFQNNGVVDDSQLPKDRFSAERLKGVDSTLKIQPAKLEDSAVYLCASSSPGLAETQYFGPGTRLLVL.

The CDR3 DNA is TGTGCCAGCAGCGAGGGGAACACTGAAGCTTTCTTT. Translating gives CASSEGNTEAFF. The chain carries TRBV6-5 and TRBJ1-1; no reliable D call. This CDR3 comprises 12 residues. Trimming left V 6 bases short and J 1 base short, with 6 bases between. Germline values: CDR1 MNHEY, CDR2 SVGAGI.

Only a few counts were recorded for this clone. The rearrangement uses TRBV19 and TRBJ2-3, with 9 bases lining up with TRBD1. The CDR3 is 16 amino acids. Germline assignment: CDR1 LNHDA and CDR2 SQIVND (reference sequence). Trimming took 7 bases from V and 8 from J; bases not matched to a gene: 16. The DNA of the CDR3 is TGTGCCAGTATCCCAGACCACGGCGGGGGACAGGGTACGCAGTATTTT. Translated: CASIPDHGGGQGTQYF.

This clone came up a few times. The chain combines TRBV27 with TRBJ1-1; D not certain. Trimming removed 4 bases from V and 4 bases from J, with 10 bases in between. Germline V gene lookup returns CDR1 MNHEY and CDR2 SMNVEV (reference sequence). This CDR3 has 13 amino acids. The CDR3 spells CASSSGRGTEAFF. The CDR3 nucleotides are TGTGCCAGCAGTTCAGGACGGGGCACTGAAGCTTTCTTT.

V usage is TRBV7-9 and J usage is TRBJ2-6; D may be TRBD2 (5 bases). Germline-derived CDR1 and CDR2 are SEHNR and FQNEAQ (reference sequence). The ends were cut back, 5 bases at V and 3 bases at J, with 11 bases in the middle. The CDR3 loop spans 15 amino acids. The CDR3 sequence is CASSVRGGGANVLTF. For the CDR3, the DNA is TGTGCCAGCAGCGTAAGAGGAGGTGGGGCCAACGTCCTGACTTTC.

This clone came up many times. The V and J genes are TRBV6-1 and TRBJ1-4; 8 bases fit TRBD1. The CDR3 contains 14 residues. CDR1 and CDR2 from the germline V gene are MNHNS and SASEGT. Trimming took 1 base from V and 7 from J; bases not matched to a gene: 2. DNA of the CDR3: TGTGCCAGCAGTGAAGGGCAGGGGGCTGAAAAACTGTTTTTT. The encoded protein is CASSEGQGAEKLFF.

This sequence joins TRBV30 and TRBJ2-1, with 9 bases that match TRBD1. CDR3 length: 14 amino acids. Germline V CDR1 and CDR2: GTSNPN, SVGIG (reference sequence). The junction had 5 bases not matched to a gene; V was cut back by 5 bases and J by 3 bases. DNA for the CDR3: TGTGCCTGGTGCCGGGACAGGGACTACAATGAGCAGTTCTTC. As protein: CAWCRDRDYNEQFF.

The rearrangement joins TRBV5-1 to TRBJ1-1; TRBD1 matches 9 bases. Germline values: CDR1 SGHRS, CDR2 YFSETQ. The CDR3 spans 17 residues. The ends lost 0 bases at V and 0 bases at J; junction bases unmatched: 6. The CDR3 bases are TGCGCCAGCAGCTTGGAGGGGACAGGGCTCATGAACACTGAAGCTTTCTTT. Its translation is CASSLEGTGLMNTEAFF.

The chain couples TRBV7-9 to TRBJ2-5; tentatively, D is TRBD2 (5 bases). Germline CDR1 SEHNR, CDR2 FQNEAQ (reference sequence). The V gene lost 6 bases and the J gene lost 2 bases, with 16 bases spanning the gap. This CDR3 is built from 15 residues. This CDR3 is CASSTNRDPQETQYF. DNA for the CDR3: TGTGCCAGCAGTACCAATCGGGATCCACAAGAGACCCAGTACTTC.

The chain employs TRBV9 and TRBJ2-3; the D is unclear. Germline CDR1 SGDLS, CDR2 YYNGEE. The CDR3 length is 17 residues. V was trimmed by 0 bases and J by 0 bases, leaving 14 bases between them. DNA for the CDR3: TGTGCCAGCAGCGTAGCTTTAGCAGCTAGTAGCACAGATACGCAGTATTTT. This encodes CASSVALAASSTDTQYF. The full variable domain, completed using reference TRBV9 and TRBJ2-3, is DSGVTQTPKHLITATGQRVTLRCSPRSGDLSVYWYQQSLDQGLQFLIQYYNGEERAKGNILERFSAQQFPDLHSELNLSSLELGDSALYFCASSVALAASSTDTQYFGPGTRLTVL.

The CDR3 DNA sequence: TGTGCCAGCAGTCGGGACAGGGGTAATGAAAAACTGTTTTTT. Its protein is CASSRDRGNEKLFF. V gene TRBV6-5 combines with J gene TRBJ1-4; 10 nucleotides align to TRBD1. J was trimmed by 4 bases and V by 5 bases; bases with no gene match: 1. Germline-derived CDR1 and CDR2 are MNHEY and SVGAGI. This CDR3 contains 14 residues.